These 8 T cell receptor beta chains were sequenced from one sample in a study of OX40 agonist ivuxolimab in advanced cancers. Clones were sequenced by immunoSEQ multiplex PCR, and TCRdb holds only the in-frame ones, with some missing. This table holds 35,000 to 45,000 clones, approximately 80% found once. The sample in question was CD4+ or CD8+ T cells sorted from blood, obtained in a trial of the OX40 agonist ivuxolimab. The receptors come from an adult with an advanced solid tumor such as melanoma, head and neck, liver or kidney cancer.

The chain recombines TRBV9 with TRBJ2-3, with 13 bases matching TRBD2. V lost 4 bases, J lost 2 bases, and 4 bases stayed unmatched. The CDR3 runs 16 residues. Germline-derived CDR1 and CDR2 are SGDLS and YYNGEE. The CDR3 loop reads CASSTGLAGVTDTQYF. CDR3 coding DNA: TGTGCCAGCAGCACCGGACTAGCGGGAGTCACAGATACGCAGTATTTT.

There are a few counts of this clone. CDR3 loop: CASSVDGVGQGGNTIYF. In DNA form, the CDR3 reads TGTGCCAGCAGCGTAGATGGGGTGGGACAGGGTGGAAACACCATATATTTT. The chain combines TRBV9 with TRBJ1-3; TRBD1 agrees at 9 bases. Germline V CDR1 and CDR2: SGDLS, YYNGEE. This CDR3 region has 17 residues. The V segment lost 0 bases and the J segment 3 bases; nucleotides outside the gene matches: 7. Full variable domain (rest looked up from reference TRBV9 and TRBJ1-3): DSGVTQTPKHLITATGQRVTLRCSPRSGDLSVYWYQQSLDQGLQFLIQYYNGEERAKGNILERFSAQQFPDLHSELNLSSLELGDSALYFCASSVDGVGQGGNTIYFGEGSWLTVV.

The J gene is TRBJ2-5, the V gene TRBV6-5; 7 bases align to TRBD2. The CDR3 is made up of 13 amino acids. V lost 4 bases, J lost 3 bases, and 2 bases stayed unmatched. Germline-derived CDR1 and CDR2 are MNHEY and SVGAGI. For the CDR3, the DNA is TGTGCCAGCAGTTCAGGACTAGAAGAGACCCAGTACTTC. The encoded protein is CASSSGLEETQYF.

This chain links TRBV11-3 with TRBJ2-1; D unresolved. CDR3 length equals 12 residues. Germline loops: CDR1 SGHNT, CDR2 YENEEA. The V end lost 2 bases, the J end lost 9 bases, and 8 bases lay between the germline ends. The CDR3 DNA sequence: TGTGCCAGCAGCTTATCTCGTGGTGAGCAGTTCTTC. This gives the protein CASSLSRGEQFF.

The chain employs TRBV7-9 and TRBJ2-3; 9 positions agree with TRBD1. In germline, CDR1 is SEHNR, CDR2 FQNEAQ (reference sequence). V gave up 5 bases and J gave up 2 bases; unmatched junction bases: 14. This CDR3 is 18 amino acids long. CDR3 amino acids: CASSPGYGTGSYTDTQYF. CDR3 DNA: TGTGCCAGCAGCCCAGGATATGGGACAGGGTCTTACACAGATACGCAGTATTTT.

V is TRBV5-6 and J is TRBJ2-1, with D tentatively TRBD2 (6 bases). Germline loops: CDR1 SGHDT, CDR2 YYEEEE. V dropped 4 bases and J dropped 4 bases, with 9 bases sitting between them. CDR3 size: 13 residues. The CDR3 spells CASSLGGYNEQFF. The CDR3 coding sequence is TGTGCCAGCAGCCTCGGGGGTTACAATGAGCAGTTCTTC.

This sequence joins TRBV10-3 and TRBJ2-5; 7 bases line up with TRBD1. CDR1 is ENHRY and CDR2 is SYGVKD in the germline V gene. The CDR3 consists of 13 residues. V lost 10 bases, J lost 1 base, and 6 bases stayed unmatched. CDR3 region: CATGQEAQETQYF. The CDR3 DNA reads TGTGCCACAGGACAGGAGGCCCAAGAGACCCAGTACTTC.

This clone has a handful of counts. The chain couples TRBV18 to TRBJ1-6; tentatively, D is TRBD1 (6 bases). Germline loops: CDR1 KGHSH, CDR2 LQKENI. Trimming cost V 6 bases and J 6 bases, with 15 bases left between them. This CDR3 spans 15 amino acids. The DNA of the CDR3 is TGTGCCAGCTCGGATGGGGGGGCTCGTAATTCACCCCTCCACTTT. Protein product: CASSDGGARNSPLHF.